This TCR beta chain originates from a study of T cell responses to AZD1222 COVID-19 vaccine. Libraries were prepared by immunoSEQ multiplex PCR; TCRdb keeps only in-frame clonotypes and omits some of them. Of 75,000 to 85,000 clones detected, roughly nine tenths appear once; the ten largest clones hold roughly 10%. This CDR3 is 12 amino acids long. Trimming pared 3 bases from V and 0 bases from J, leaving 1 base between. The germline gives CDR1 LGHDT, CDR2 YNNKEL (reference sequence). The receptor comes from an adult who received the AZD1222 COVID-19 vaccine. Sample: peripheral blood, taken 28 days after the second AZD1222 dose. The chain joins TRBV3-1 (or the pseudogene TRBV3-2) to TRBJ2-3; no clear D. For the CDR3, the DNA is TGTGCCAGCAGCCACAGCACAGATACGCAGTATTTT. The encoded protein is CASSHSTDTQYF.